A single sample is the source of the 2 T cell receptor beta chains below, sequenced in a study of patients and donors after allogeneic stem cell transplantation. TCRdb re-analysed the RT-PCR reads in MiXCR, keeping a single row per CDR3 protein. The table has 900,000 to 1,000,000 distinct CDR3 sequences, roughly 18% seen once. The sample taken for sequencing was blood, either unsorted or a sorted T cell fraction (not recorded which). These receptors came from a human donor who was either an allogeneic HSCT recipient or a stem cell or donor lymphocyte infusion donor (not recorded which). It is not recorded whose cells these are; they may come from a transplant donor.

This clonotype was picked up many times. The CDR3 coding sequence is TGCAGCGTTGAGCTGGGTCACAATGAGCAGTTCTTC. Its protein is CSVELGHNEQFF. The chain couples TRBV29-1 to TRBJ2-1, with no clear D. The germline gives CDR1 SQVTM, CDR2 ANQGSEA. With 3 bases removed from V and 5 bases from J, the gap between germline ends came to 8 bases. This CDR3 has 12 amino acids.

This clonotype was observed a handful of times. The rearrangement links TRBV4-3 to TRBJ1-1; a weak D match, TRBD1 (5 bases). CDR1 is LGHNA and CDR2 is YSLEER in the germline V gene. Trimming took off 1 base at V and 2 bases at J, with 11 bases between the two ends. The CDR3 runs 15 residues. DNA for the CDR3: TGCGCCAGCAGCCAAGTTGAAAGGGGCAACACTGAAGCTTTCTTT. Encoded protein: CASSQVERGNTEAFF.